Each of the 6 T cell receptor beta chains below was sequenced from the same sample in a study of shared clonotypes between healthy human individuals (dated by TCRdb to the early 2020s). Libraries were made using the immunoSEQ multiplex PCR assay. The table comes from immuneACCESS by way of TCRdb, which keeps in-frame sequences with V and J called. Part of the clones is missing from these tables; in studies checked, under half for an unresolved V gene and the rest for unknown reasons. The sample data list about 490,000 clones, and about 82% of these were observed just once. The ten largest clones represent approximately 12% of the sample. Input material: PBMCs. The origin of the receptors is a woman aged 40 to 50 in good health. Some clones in this sample may be carry-over from other donors' samples.

This chain connects TRBV29-1 to TRBJ1-1, with unresolved D. The length of the CDR3 is 13 residues. Deletions cut 4 bases from V and 0 bases from J, with 9 bases between. The germline V gene has CDR1 SQVTM and CDR2 ANQGSEA. Here the CDR3 reads CSVAQSLNTEAFF. CDR3 coding DNA: TGCAGCGTTGCCCAGAGCCTGAACACTGAAGCTTTCTTT.

Turning to this clone: Given a far larger clone just one base away, this is likely a sequencing read error. The chain joins TRBV30 to TRBJ1-1; D is perhaps TRBD1 (5 bases). This CDR3 is built from 14 residues. The germline V gene has CDR1 GTSNPN and CDR2 SVGIG (reference sequence). CDR3 sequence: CALSDRGVTISSFF. The CDR3 bases are TGTGCCTTGAGTGACCGAGGGGTTACCATCTCATCTTTCTTT.

This chain connects TRBV27 to TRBJ2-7; 10 bases map to TRBD2. The germline V gene encodes CDR1 MNHEY and CDR2 SMNVEV (reference sequence). Trimming at V came to 9 bases and at J to 6 bases, leaving 17 bases not matched to a gene. This CDR3 has 16 residues. The CDR3 is CARKHRLLAGVLEQYF. CDR3 sequence (DNA): TGTGCCAGGAAACACCGACTGCTAGCGGGAGTTCTCGAGCAGTACTTC.

J is TRBJ1-3 and V is TRBV29-1; weak D call: TRBD1 (5 bases). V was pared by 5 bases and J by 1 base, with 15 bases between. Germline V gene lookup returns CDR1 SQVTM and CDR2 ANQGSEA. This CDR3 comprises 15 residues. CDR3 nucleotides: TGCAGCGTTCTACAGGAGCGGGCGTCTGGAAACACCATATATTTT. Its translation is CSVLQERASGNTIYF.

The rearrangement uses TRBV2 and TRBJ2-2; maybe TRBD1 (6 bases). This CDR3 comprises 15 residues. Germline V gene sequence: CDR1 SNHLY, CDR2 FYNNEI. V was trimmed by 6 bases and J by 4 bases, leaving 15 bases between them. CDR3 in amino acids: CASRSLGHSTGELFF. DNA for the CDR3: TGTGCCAGCAGGTCCCTGGGACACTCCACCGGGGAGCTGTTTTTT. The whole variable domain, remainder taken from reference TRBV2 and TRBJ2-2, is EPEVTQTPSHQVTQMGQEVILRCVPISNHLYFYWYRQILGQKVEFLVSFYNNEISEKSEIFDDQFSVERPDGSNFTLKIRSTKLEDSAMYFCASRSLGHSTGELFFGEGSRLTVL.

The chain is built from TRBV9 and TRBJ2-7; 10 bases map to TRBD2. The CDR3 extends over 15 amino acids. V was pared by 3 bases and J by 1 base, with 4 bases of the junction left unmatched. The germline V gene encodes CDR1 SGDLS and CDR2 YYNGEE. The CDR3 sequence is CASSASGSSSYEQYF. In DNA, the CDR3 is TGTGCCAGCAGCGCTAGCGGGAGTTCTTCCTACGAGCAGTACTTC.